This T cell receptor beta chain was sequenced for a study of T cell repertoires in cytomegalovirus infection. Overall study: Evidence of both CMV infection and a matching HLA type came from public TCR beta signatures. General study results and limits: The study identified carriers of CMV plus the relevant HLA from cumulative public TCR beta family frequency. In two of eight donors, the top clonotype was HLA-C-restricted CMV-specific.

With regard to this clonotype: Its antigen is undetermined. One end of the junction does not line up with germline, which may come from a read error.

TCRdb itself ran the reads through MiXCR, one entry per CDR3 protein. The top ten clones hold roughly 8% of a sample with 600,000 to 800,000 distinct CDR3 sequences, more than 20% of them seen once. The CDR3 totals 12 residues. Germline lookup yields CDR1 SNHLY and CDR2 FYNNEI. The chain couples TRBV2 to TRBJ2-1; D might be TRBD2 (5 bases). The TCR sequence derives from a human donor in good health (CMV status not recorded). Some clones in this sample may be carry-over from other donors' samples. Sequencing input: CD8+ T cells from PBMCs. CDR3 loop: CASGSSYNKQFF. The CDR3 bases are TGTGCCAGCGGGAGTAGCTACAATAAGCAGTTCTTC.